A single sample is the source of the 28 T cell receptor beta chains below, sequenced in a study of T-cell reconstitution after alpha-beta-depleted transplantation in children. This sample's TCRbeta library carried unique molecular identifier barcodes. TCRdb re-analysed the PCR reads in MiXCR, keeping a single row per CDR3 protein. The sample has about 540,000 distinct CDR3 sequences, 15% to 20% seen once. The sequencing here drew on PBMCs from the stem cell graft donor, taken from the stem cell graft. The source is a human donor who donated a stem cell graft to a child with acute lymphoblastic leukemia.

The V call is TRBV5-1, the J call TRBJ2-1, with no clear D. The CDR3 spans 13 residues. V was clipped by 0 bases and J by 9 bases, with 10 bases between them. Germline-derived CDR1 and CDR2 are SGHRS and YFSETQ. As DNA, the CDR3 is TGCGCCAGCAGCTTGGAAGAGCTGGGTGAGCAGTTCTTC. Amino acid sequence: CASSLEELGEQFF.

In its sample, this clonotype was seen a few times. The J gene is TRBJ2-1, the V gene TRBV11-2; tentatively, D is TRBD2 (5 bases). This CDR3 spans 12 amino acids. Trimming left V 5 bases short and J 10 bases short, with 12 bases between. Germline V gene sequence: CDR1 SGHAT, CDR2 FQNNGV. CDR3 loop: CASSNPLAEQFF. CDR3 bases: TGTGCCAGCAGCAATCCGTTAGCGGAGCAGTTCTTC.

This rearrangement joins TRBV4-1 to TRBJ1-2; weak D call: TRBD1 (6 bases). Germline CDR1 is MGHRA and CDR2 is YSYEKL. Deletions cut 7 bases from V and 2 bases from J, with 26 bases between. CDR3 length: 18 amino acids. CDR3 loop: CASTPGIALTGTNYGYTF. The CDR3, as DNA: TGCGCCAGCACCCCGGGGATAGCATTGACAGGAACAAACTATGGCTACACCTTC.

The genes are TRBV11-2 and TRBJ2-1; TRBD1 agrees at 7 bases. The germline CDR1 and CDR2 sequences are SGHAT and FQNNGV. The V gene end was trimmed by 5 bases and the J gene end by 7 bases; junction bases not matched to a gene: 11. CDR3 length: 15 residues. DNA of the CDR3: TGTGCCAGCAGCACTGTAAGGGGGCCTGTGAATGAGCAGTTCTTC. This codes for CASSTVRGPVNEQFF. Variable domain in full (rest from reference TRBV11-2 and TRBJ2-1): EAGVAQSPRYKIIEKRQSVAFWCNPISGHATLYWYQQILGQGPKLLIQFQNNGVVDDSQLPKDRFSAERLKGVDSTLKIQPAKLEDSAVYLCASSTVRGPVNEQFFGPGTRLTVL.

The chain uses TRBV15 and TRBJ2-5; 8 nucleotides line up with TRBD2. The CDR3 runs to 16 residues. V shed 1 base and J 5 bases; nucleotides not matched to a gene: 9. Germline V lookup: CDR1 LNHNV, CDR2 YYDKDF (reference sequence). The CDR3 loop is CATSRVPGGPGETQYF. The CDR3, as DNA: TGTGCCACCAGCAGAGTTCCGGGAGGGCCGGGGGAGACCCAGTACTTC.

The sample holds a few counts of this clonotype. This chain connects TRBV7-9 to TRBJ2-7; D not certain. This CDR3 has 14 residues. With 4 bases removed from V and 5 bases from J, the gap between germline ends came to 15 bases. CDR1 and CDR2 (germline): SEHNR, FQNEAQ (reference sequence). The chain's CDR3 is CASSSYSGQHEQYF. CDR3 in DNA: TGTGCCAGCAGCTCATACAGTGGCCAGCACGAGCAGTACTTC.

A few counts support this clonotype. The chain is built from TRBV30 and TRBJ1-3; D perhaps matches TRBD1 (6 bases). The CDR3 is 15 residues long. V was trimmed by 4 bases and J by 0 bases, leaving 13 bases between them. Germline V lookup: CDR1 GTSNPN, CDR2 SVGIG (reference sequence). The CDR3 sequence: CAWTRGTHSGNTIYF. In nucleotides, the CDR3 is TGTGCCTGGACTCGCGGGACACACTCTGGAAACACCATATATTTT. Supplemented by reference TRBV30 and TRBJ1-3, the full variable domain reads SQTIHQWPATLVQPVGSPLSLECTVEGTSNPNLYWYRQAAGRGLQLLFYSVGIGQISSEVPQNLSASRPQDRQFILSSKKLLLSDSGFYLCAWTRGTHSGNTIYFGEGSWLTVV.

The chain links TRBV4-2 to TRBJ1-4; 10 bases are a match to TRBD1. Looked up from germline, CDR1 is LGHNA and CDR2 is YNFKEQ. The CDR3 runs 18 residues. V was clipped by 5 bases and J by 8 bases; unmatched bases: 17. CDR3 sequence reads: CASSAPGQGTFFQEKLFF. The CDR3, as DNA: TGTGCCAGCAGCGCGCCGGGACAGGGGACCTTCTTTCAGGAAAAACTGTTTTTT.

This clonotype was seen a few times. The CDR3 protein is CASSWNPGESGELFF. CDR3 DNA: TGCGCCAGCAGCTGGAATCCAGGGGAGTCCGGGGAGCTGTTTTTT. The V and J genes are TRBV5-1 and TRBJ2-2; the D gene is possibly TRBD1 (6 bases). V lost 3 bases and J lost 6, with 15 bases in between. CDR1 and CDR2 from the germline V gene are SGHRS and YFSETQ. The CDR3 spans 15 residues.

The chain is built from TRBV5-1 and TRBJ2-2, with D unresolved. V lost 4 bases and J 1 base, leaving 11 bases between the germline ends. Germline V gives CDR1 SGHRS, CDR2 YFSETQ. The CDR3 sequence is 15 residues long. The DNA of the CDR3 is TGCGCCAGCAGCCCCCGAGAGCTGAACACCGGGGAGCTGTTTTTT. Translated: CASSPRELNTGELFF.

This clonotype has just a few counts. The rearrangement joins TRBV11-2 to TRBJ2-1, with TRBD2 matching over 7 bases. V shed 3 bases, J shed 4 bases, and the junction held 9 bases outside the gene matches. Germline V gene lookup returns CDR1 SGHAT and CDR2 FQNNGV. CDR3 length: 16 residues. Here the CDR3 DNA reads TGTGCCAGCAGCTTTTCCGGACTAGGAACGTACAATGAGCAGTTCTTC. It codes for CASSFSGLGTYNEQFF.

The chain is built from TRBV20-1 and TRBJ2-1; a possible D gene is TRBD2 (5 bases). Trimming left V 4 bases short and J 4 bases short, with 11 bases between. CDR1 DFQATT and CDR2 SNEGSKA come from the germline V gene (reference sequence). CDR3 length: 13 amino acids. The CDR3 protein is CSAKAVTYNEQFF. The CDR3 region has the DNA TGCAGTGCTAAAGCGGTGACGTACAATGAGCAGTTCTTC.

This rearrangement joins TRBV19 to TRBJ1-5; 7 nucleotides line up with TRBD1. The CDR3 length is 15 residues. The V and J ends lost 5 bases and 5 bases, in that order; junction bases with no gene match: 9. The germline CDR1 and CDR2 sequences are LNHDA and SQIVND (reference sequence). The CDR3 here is CASSEKRTGDQPQHF. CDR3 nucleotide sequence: TGTGCCAGTAGTGAGAAGCGGACAGGCGATCAGCCCCAGCATTTT. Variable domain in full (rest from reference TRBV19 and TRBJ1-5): DGGITQSPKYLFRKEGQNVTLSCEQNLNHDAMYWYRQDPGQGLRLIYYSQIVNDFQKGDIAEGYSVSREKKESFPLTVTSAQKNPTAFYLCASSEKRTGDQPQHFGDGTRLSIL.

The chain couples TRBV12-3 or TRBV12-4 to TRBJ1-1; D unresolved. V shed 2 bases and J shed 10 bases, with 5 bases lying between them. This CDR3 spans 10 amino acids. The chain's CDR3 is CASSLYRAFF. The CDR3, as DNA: TGTGCCAGCAGTTTATATCGAGCTTTCTTT.

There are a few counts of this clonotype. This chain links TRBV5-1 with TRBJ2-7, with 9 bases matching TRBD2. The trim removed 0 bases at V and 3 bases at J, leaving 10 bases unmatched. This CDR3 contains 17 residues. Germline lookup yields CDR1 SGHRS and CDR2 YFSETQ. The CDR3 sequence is CASSLDASGMDLYEQYF. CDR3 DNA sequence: TGCGCCAGCAGCTTGGATGCTAGCGGGATGGATCTCTACGAGCAGTACTTC. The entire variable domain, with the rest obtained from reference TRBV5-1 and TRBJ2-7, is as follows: KAGVTQTPRYLIKTRGQQVTLSCSPISGHRSVSWYQQTPGQGLQFLFEYFSETQRNKGNFPGRFSGRQFSNSRSEMNVSTLELGDSALYLCASSLDASGMDLYEQYFGPGTRLTVT.

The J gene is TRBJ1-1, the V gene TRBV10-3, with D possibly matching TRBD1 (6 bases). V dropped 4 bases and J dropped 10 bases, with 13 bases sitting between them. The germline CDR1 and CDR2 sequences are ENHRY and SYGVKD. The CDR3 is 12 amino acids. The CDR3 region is CAISATGLGAFF. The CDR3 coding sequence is TGTGCCATCAGTGCTACAGGGTTAGGAGCTTTCTTT.

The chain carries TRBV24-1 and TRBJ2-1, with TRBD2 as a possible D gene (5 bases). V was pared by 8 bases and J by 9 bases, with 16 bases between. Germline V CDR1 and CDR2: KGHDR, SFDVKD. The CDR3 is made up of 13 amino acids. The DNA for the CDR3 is TGTGCCACCAAAGGCAGGCTTGGGAGTGAGCAGTTCTTC. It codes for CATKGRLGSEQFF.

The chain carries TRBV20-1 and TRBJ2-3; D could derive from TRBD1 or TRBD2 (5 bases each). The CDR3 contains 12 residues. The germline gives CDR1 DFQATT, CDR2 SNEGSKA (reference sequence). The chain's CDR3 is CSVAGTGDTQYF. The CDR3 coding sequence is TGCAGCGTGGCCGGGACGGGAGATACGCAGTATTTT.

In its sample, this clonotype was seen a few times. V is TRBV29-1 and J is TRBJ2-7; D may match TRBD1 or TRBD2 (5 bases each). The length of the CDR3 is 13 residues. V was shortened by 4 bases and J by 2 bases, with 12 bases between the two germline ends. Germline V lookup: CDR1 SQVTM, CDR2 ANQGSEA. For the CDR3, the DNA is TGCAGCGTTGTGGGGACCGATACCTACGAGCAGTACTTC. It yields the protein CSVVGTDTYEQYF.

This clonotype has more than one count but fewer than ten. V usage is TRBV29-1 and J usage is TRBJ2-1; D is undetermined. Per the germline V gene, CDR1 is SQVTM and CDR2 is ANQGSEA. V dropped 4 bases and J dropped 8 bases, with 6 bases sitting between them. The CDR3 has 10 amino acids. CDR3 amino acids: CSVVSYEQFF. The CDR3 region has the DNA TGCAGCGTTGTATCCTATGAGCAGTTCTTC.

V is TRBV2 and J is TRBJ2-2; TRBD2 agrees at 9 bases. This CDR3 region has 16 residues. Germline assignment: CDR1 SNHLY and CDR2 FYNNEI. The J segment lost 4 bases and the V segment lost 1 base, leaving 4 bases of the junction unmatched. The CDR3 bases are TGTGCCAGCAGTGAAGACCAGACTAGCGGCACCGGGGAGCTGTTTTTT. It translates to CASSEDQTSGTGELFF.

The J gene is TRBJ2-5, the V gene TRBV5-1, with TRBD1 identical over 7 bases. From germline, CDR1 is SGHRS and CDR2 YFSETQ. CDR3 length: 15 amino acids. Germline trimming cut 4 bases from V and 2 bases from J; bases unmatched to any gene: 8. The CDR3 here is CASSPQRTGQETQYF. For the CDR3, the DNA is TGCGCCAGCAGCCCGCAGAGGACAGGACAAGAGACCCAGTACTTC.

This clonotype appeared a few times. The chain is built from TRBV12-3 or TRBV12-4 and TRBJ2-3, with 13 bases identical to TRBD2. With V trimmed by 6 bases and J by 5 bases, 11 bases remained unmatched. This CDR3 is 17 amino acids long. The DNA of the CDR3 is TGTGCCAGCAGACCCTCCGGACTAGCGGGAGCAAGAGATACGCAGTATTTT. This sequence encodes CASRPSGLAGARDTQYF.

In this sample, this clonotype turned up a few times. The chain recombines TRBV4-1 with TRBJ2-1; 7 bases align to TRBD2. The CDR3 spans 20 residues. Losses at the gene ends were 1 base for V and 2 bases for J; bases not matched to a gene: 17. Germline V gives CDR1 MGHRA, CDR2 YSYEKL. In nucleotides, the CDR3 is TGCGCCAGCAGCCAAGTTCGGGAACCGCTTGCGGGAGTGACCTACAATGAGCAGTTCTTC. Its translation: CASSQVREPLAGVTYNEQFF.

The CDR3 DNA reads as TGTGCCAGCAGCTCAAGCTTACTAGCGAGCTCCTACAATGAGCAGTTCTTC. This encodes CASSSSLLASSYNEQFF. The chain carries TRBV7-2 and TRBJ2-1, with TRBD2 identical over 7 bases. This CDR3 has 17 amino acids. Looked up from germline, CDR1 is SGHTA and CDR2 is FQGNSA. The V segment lost 4 bases and the J segment 0 bases; nucleotides outside the gene matches: 9.

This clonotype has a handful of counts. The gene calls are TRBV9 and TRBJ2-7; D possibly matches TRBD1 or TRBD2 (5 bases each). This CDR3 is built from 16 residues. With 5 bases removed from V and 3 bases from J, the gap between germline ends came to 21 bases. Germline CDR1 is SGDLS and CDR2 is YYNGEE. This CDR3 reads CASSALPGTVIYEQYF. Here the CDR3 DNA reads TGTGCCAGCAGTGCCCTCCCCGGGACGGTGATCTACGAGCAGTACTTC.

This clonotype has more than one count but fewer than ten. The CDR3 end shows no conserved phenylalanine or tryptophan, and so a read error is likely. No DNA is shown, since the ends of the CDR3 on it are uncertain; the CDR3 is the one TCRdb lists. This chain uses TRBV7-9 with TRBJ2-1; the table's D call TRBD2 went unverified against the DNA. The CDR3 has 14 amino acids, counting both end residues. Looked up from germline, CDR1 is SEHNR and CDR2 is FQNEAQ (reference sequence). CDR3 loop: CASSPPGVAEAKRE.

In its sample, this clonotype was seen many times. CDR3 DNA: TGTGCCAGCAGTTTTCCGGGAGGCCGGCAGACCCAGTACTTC. It is translated as CASSFPGGRQTQYF. The rearrangement joins TRBV12-3 or TRBV12-4 to TRBJ2-5; 7 positions match TRBD2. The CDR3 is made up of 14 amino acids. With V trimmed by 3 bases and J by 6 bases, 7 bases remained unmatched.